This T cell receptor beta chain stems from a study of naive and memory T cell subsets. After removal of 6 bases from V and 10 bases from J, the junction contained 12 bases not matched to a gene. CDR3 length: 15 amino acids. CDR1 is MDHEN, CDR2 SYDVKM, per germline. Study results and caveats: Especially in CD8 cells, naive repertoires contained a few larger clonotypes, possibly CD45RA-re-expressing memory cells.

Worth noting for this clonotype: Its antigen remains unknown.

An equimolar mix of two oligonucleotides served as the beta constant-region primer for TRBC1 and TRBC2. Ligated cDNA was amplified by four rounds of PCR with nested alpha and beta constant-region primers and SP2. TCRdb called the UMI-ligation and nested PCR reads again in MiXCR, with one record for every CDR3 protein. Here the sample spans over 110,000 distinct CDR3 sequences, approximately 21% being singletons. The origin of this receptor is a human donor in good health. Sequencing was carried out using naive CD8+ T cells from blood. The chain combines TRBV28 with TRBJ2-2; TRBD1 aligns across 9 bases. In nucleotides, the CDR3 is TGTGCCAGCAGCCCTACAGGGGGCGCGCCCGTGGAGCTGTTTTTT. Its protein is CASSPTGGAPVELFF.